This TCR beta chain was captured by sequencing in a study of blood T cells in healthy people across ages (dated by TCRdb to the mid-2010s). The study in broad terms: In model experiments, template switching captured about one uniquely barcoded TCR beta cDNA molecule for every two T cells. Using deep sequencing normalized with unique cDNA molecular identifiers, the study measured how TCR beta repertoire diversity changes with age. Four age groups were formed from the donors: young (average about 15 years), middle-aged (around 39), aged (62) and long-lived (82). To avoid experimental bias, donors of different ages were randomly spread across the sequencing lanes. The study analyzed two additional independent replicas of 1 million unique cDNA reads from the same blood draw for two donors, one aged 18 to 29 and one aged 80 or older.

For this clonotype: Its recognized antigen is unknown. The junction differs from germline at one of its ends, possibly a read error.

The library was obtained by 5' RACE. The instrument was an Illumina HiSeq 2500. The second PCR ran for roughly 7 to 12 cycles and used a J-beta primer mix along with a sample-barcoded 5' primer. A template-switch 5' adaptor carrying 12 random nucleotides introduced a unique molecular identifier onto each TCR beta cDNA molecule. At least 2.5 million CDR3-containing paired-end reads were obtained from each sample. All of the RNA was converted into first-strand cDNA using the Mint cDNA synthesis kit, with a TRBC-specific oligonucleotide serving as the primer. After uracil-DNA glycosylase treatment, a first 18-cycle PCR used universal primers M1SS and BC2_uni_R on all cDNA. The study's own analysis went as follows. For normalization, 1 million high-quality reads were randomly selected from each sample, with every read carrying a distinct molecular identifier. Reads sharing molecular identifiers were discarded rather than binned into consensus sequences. CDR3 identification, clonotype clustering and error correction used MiTCR with a Q25 quality threshold and the strictest error-elimination algorithm. Lower-bound total TCR beta diversity was estimated with a nonparametric unseen species model using Euler transformation. TCRdb passed the public sequencing reads through fastp at Q25 and MiXCR, retaining productive beta sequences. Duplicate CDR3 protein sequences are folded into a single record with the most common DNA and genes. The V and J calls reflect TCRdb's pipeline rather than the authors' work. The sample profile shows approximately 690,000 distinct CDR3 sequences; under 70% of them were found once. The leading ten clones occupy approximately 37% of the sample.

On the study overall, not on this receptor specifically: The long-lived group showed more naive CD4+ T cells, fewer expanded clones and increased TCR diversity than the aged group, suggesting age selection. Since profiling was done on bulk unsorted PBMCs, naive and antigen-experienced compartments could not be conclusively compared. The CMV infection status of donors was not known, potentially confounding age-related changes in expanded clonotypes. Observed TCR beta diversity per million T cells fell roughly linearly with age, and a significant reduction was already apparent by age roughly 40. Observed TCR beta diversity correlated strongly with the percentage of naive T cells measured by flow cytometry. Estimates of total diversity based on one million sequenced T cells were regarded as lower bounds and as underestimates.

Spanning cysteine to phenylalanine, the CDR3 consists of 15 amino acids. The entry retains the CDR3 DNA only, 45 bases that are in frame from base 1. The germline V gene sets CDR1 to SGHRS and CDR2 to YFSETQ. The roughly 38 donors, aged about 6 to 100 years, were systemically healthy Caucasian individuals from Russia. Each donor gave ten milliliters of peripheral blood, collected into EDTA-treated Vacutainer tubes. Ficoll-Paque density-gradient centrifugation was used to isolate PBMCs, with at least 7 million obtained per sample. Trizol reagent was used to extract total RNA from the PBMCs, yielding at least 6 micrograms per sample. The percentages of naive CD45RAhigh/CD27high T cells were determined by flow cytometry on a PBMC aliquot from every donor.

Rearrangement joined TRBV5-1 to TRBJ2-3; the D segment could be TRBD1, given 5 matching bases. The sample taken for sequencing was blood. The origin of this receptor is a man between 60 and 75 years old in good health. The nucleotide sequence reads TGCGTCAGCAGCTTGGCTCAGGGCGGTACAGATACGCAGTATTTT. Its coded protein is CVSSLAQGGTDTQYF.